These 8 T cell receptor beta chains originate from one sample sequenced in a study of human T cells and chemical hapten exposure. Noted time point: healthy volunteer bleed at 2 weeks. Whole blood, unfractionated, served as the material for total RNA extraction. One entry per CDR3 protein, called by TCRdb with MiXCR from the RACE reads. This sample has about 45,000 distinct CDR3 sequences, with almost 4.5% found just once. What was sequenced was whole blood. The origin of the receptors is a human donor in good health. Some clones in this sample may be carry-over from other donors' samples.

This clonotype occurred a few times. The CDR3 bases are TGTGCCAGCAGCTATGGGAATACGCAGTATTTT. This gives the protein CASSYGNTQYF. The V call is TRBV5-6, the J call TRBJ2-3; D is undetermined. The CDR3 has 11 amino acids. Germline values: CDR1 SGHDT, CDR2 YYEEEE. Deletions cut 3 bases from V and 7 bases from J, with 6 bases between.

V and J are TRBV9 and TRBJ2-1; TRBD2 agrees at 8 bases. Germline V gene sequence: CDR1 SGDLS, CDR2 YYNGEE. V trimming: 6 bases; J trimming: 1 base; junction bases outside the gene matches: 9. This CDR3 comprises 16 residues. CDR3 nucleotide sequence: TGTGCCAGCACCGGTGGCGGGAGGAAGTCCTACAATGAGCAGTTCTTC. It encodes CASTGGGRKSYNEQFF.

This clonotype was found a few times. This chain connects TRBV7-2 to TRBJ2-7; D may correspond to TRBD1 or TRBD2 (5 bases each). The V gene's germline CDR1 is SGHTA and CDR2 FQGNSA. V shed 3 bases and J shed 2 bases, with 8 bases lying between them. The CDR3 totals 13 residues. As DNA, the CDR3 is TGTGCCAGCAGCTTCGGGACCGCCTACGAGCAGTACTTC. Translation: CASSFGTAYEQYF.

V usage is TRBV24-1 and J usage is TRBJ2-7; 10 nucleotides match TRBD2. V lost 4 bases and J lost 2; bases outside the gene matches: 4. This CDR3 contains 15 residues. Germline CDR1 and CDR2: KGHDR and SFDVKD. CDR3 residues: CATSEYSGRPYEQYF. The CDR3 DNA is TGTGCCACCAGTGAATATAGCGGGAGGCCCTACGAGCAGTACTTC.

This clonotype was counted ten times or more. V and J are TRBV20-1 and TRBJ1-1; weak D call: TRBD1 (5 bases). V dropped 4 bases and J dropped 4 bases, with 13 bases sitting between them. The germline gives CDR1 DFQATT, CDR2 SNEGSKA (reference sequence). This CDR3 spans 13 amino acids. The CDR3 reads CSATTSGGTEAFF. In DNA form, the CDR3 reads TGCAGTGCTACTACTTCTGGGGGCACTGAAGCTTTCTTT.

The table lists this clonotype with many counts. J is TRBJ1-1 and V is TRBV20-1; D gene ambiguous. This CDR3 is built from 10 residues. Germline V gene data show CDR1 as DFQATT and CDR2 as SNEGSKA (reference sequence). CDR3: CTDAWTEAFF. CDR3 nucleotide sequence: TGCACTGACGCATGGACTGAAGCTTTCTTT.

This clonotype occurred a few times. This chain links TRBV28 with TRBJ2-1; 9 bases are shared with TRBD1. CDR1 and CDR2 from the germline V gene are MDHEN and SYDVKM. V was pared by 4 bases and J by 5 bases, with 18 bases of the junction left unmatched. CDR3 length equals 19 residues. Written as DNA, the CDR3 is TGTGCCAGCAGTTCCTTAGACAGACAGGGGGAGGCCCCCCACAATGAGCAGTTCTTC. Its protein product is CASSSLDRQGEAPHNEQFF.

This clonotype has a count of ten or more. The rearrangement joins TRBV30 to TRBJ2-2, with 9 bases aligning to TRBD1. With 3 bases clipped from V and 8 bases from J, the junction kept 10 bases outside the gene matches. Germline V gene sequence: CDR1 GTSNPN, CDR2 SVGIG (reference sequence). The CDR3 sequence is 15 residues long. CDR3 amino acids: CAWRGTGYLLGELFF. In DNA, the CDR3 is TGTGCCTGGAGAGGGACAGGGTATTTGTTGGGGGAGCTGTTTTTT.